What follows are 11 T cell receptor beta chains derived from one specimen sequenced in a study of T cell changes during pregnancy in multiple sclerosis. Some clones are missing from TCRdb's copy, which holds only in-frame ones; the method was immunoSEQ multiplex PCR. This table has around 95,000 clones, 94% appearing once. Sequencing was performed on peripheral blood, taken after pregnancy. The source is a female donor in good health, enrolled as a control in a pregnancy study.

As to this clone: Other DNA sequences of this sample code for an identical CDR3. J is TRBJ1-4 and V is TRBV5-1; 7 positions agree with TRBD1. After removal of 0 bases from V and 6 bases from J, the junction contained 5 bases not matched to a gene. This CDR3 has 15 residues. Germline lookup yields CDR1 SGHRS and CDR2 YFSETQ. The CDR3 DNA follows: TGCGCCAGCAGCTTGGCTGGTACAGGGGATGAAAAACTGTTTTTT. Its translation is CASSLAGTGDEKLFF.

The rearrangement joins TRBV2 to TRBJ2-7; D is perhaps TRBD2 (5 bases). Per the germline V gene, CDR1 is SNHLY and CDR2 is FYNNEI. Trimming shortened V by 10 bases and J by 3 bases, and 10 bases separated the two germline ends. The CDR3 contains 11 residues. CDR3 nucleotides: TGTGCCACCCGGGAAGTCTACGAGCAGTACTTC. Its protein product is CATREVYEQYF.

V and J are TRBV29-1 and TRBJ2-7; the D gene is possibly TRBD2 (5 bases). The CDR3 runs 13 residues. Trimming took off 3 bases at V and 6 bases at J, with 15 bases between the two ends. Per the germline V gene, CDR1 is SQVTM and CDR2 is ANQGSEA. CDR3 in amino acids: CSVERVGPGEQYF. CDR3 coding DNA: TGCAGCGTTGAGAGGGTAGGTCCGGGCGAGCAGTACTTC.

A word on this clone: A junction end diverges from the germline sequence, so it may reflect a read error. The CDR3 reads CASRLDHTPGEQYF. CDR3 in DNA: TGTGCCAGCAGGTTGGACCATACCCCGGGCGAGCAGTACTTC. The chain joins TRBV5-4 to TRBJ2-7; no reliable D call. The CDR3 spans 14 residues. In germline, CDR1 is SGHNT, CDR2 YYREEE (reference sequence).

This clone has only one observation. The chain employs TRBV28 and TRBJ2-7; possible D gene TRBD1, 6 bases. CDR3 length: 14 amino acids. Germline V gene lookup returns CDR1 MDHEN and CDR2 SYDVKM. Trimming pared 2 bases from V and 3 bases from J, leaving 11 bases between. The CDR3 loop reads CASSLGDNLYEQYF. DNA of the CDR3: TGTGCCAGCAGTTTAGGGGACAACCTCTACGAGCAGTACTTC. Based on the CDR3 plus reference TRBV28 and TRBJ2-7, the full variable domain is DVKVTQSSRYLVKRTGEKVFLECVQDMDHENMFWYRQDPGLGLRLIYFSYDVKMKEKGDIPEGYSVSREKKERFSLILESASTNQTSMYLCASSLGDNLYEQYFGPGTRLTVT.

The CDR3 here is CASNLPPGGYTF. The CDR3 region has the DNA TGTGCCAGCAATTTACCCCCGGGGGGCTACACCTTC. The J gene is TRBJ1-2, the V gene TRBV7-9; no reliable D call. CDR1 and CDR2 (germline): SEHNR, FQNEAQ (reference sequence). Trimming cost V 7 bases and J 8 bases, with 14 bases left between them. The CDR3 loop spans 12 amino acids.

The count of this clone is one. The chain recombines TRBV7-9 with TRBJ2-5; 8 positions match TRBD1. In germline, CDR1 is SEHNR, CDR2 FQNEAQ (reference sequence). The length of the CDR3 is 13 residues. The ends lost 5 bases at V and 6 bases at J; junction bases unmatched: 5. DNA of the CDR3: TGTGCCAGCAGCCAGGACAGGGTACAGACCCAGTACTTC. This encodes CASSQDRVQTQYF.

The chain couples TRBV30 to TRBJ1-5, with D possibly TRBD1 on 5 matching bases. From germline, CDR1 is GTSNPN and CDR2 SVGIG (reference sequence). The CDR3 length is 12 residues. V gave up 1 base and J gave up 6 bases, with 7 bases separating them. The CDR3 region has the DNA TGTGCCTGGAGTGGGGGCGGTCAGCCCCAGCATTTT. This sequence encodes CAWSGGGQPQHF.

This chain links TRBV28 with TRBJ1-5; 10 bases fit TRBD1. CDR3 length: 18 amino acids. The germline V gene has CDR1 MDHEN and CDR2 SYDVKM. The J segment lost 0 bases and the V segment lost 1 base, leaving 6 bases of the junction unmatched. CDR3 sequence reads: CASSLSGQGFYSNQPQHF. CDR3 in DNA: TGTGCCAGCAGTTTATCGGGACAGGGGTTCTATAGCAATCAGCCCCAGCATTTT. Variable domain in full (rest from reference TRBV28 and TRBJ1-5): DVKVTQSSRYLVKRTGEKVFLECVQDMDHENMFWYRQDPGLGLRLIYFSYDVKMKEKGDIPEGYSVSREKKERFSLILESASTNQTSMYLCASSLSGQGFYSNQPQHFGDGTRLSIL.

The J gene is TRBJ2-1, the V gene TRBV14; no definite D call. The ends were cut back, 4 bases at V and 0 bases at J, with 7 bases in the middle. Germline CDR1 SGHDN, CDR2 FVKESK. The CDR3 consists of 14 residues. CDR3: CASSLAPSYNEQFF. CDR3 coding DNA: TGTGCCAGCAGCCTAGCACCCTCCTACAATGAGCAGTTCTTC.

The V gene is TRBV15, the J gene TRBJ2-7; tentative D call: TRBD1 (6 bases). Germline CDR1 LNHNV, CDR2 YYDKDF (reference sequence). The CDR3 totals 15 residues. V was cut by 0 bases and J by 5 bases, with 14 bases left in between. This CDR3 reads CATSRDGNRANEQYF. As DNA, the CDR3 is TGTGCCACCAGCAGAGATGGAAACAGGGCCAACGAGCAGTACTTC.